This T cell receptor (beta chain) originates from a study of blood T cells in healthy people across ages. CDR3 length: 15 amino acids. Losses at the gene ends were 0 bases for V and 5 bases for J; bases not matched to a gene: 6. The germline V gene has CDR1 LNHNV and CDR2 YYDKDF (reference sequence). Combining a sample-barcoded 5' primer with a J-beta primer mix, a second PCR ran for roughly 6 to 12 cycles. TCRdb re-analysed the 5' RACE reads in MiXCR, keeping a single row per CDR3 protein. The data hold about 510,000 distinct CDR3 sequences, with about 25% observed a single time. The same data also contributed to another study, on T cells of mothers and their children. From that study: A slight, non-significant increase in overlap was found for related mother-child pairs relative to unrelated pairs.

The sample was blood. This receptor was identified in a boy under 10 years old in good health. This rearrangement joins TRBV15 to TRBJ2-5, with TRBD2 matching over 7 bases. CDR3 sequence (DNA): TGTGCCACCAGCAGAGATTCTAGCGGACCCGAGACCCAGTACTTC. Its protein is CATSRDSSGPETQYF.